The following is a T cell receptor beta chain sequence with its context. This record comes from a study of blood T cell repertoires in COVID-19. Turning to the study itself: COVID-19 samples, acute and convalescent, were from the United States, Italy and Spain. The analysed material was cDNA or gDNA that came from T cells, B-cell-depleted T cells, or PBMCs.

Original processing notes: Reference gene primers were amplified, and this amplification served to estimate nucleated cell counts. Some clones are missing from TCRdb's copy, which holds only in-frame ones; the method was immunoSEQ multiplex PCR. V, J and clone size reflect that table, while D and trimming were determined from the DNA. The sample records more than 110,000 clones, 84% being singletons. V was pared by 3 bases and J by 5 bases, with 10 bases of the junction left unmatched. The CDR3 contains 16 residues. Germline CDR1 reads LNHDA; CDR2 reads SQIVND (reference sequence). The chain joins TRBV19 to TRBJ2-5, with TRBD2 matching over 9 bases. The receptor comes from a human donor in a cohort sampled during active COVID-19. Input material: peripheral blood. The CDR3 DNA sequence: TGTGCCAGTAGTATCCGCGGGGGGGTCCCTGGGGAGACCCAGTACTTC. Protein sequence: CASSIRGGVPGETQYF.